This T cell receptor (beta chain) was sequenced during a study of blood T cells in healthy people across ages. For the study at large: Per every two T cells, about one barcoded beta molecule was captured by template switching. General study results and limits: Unknown CMV status may confound age-related changes in expanded clones. PBMCs that were unsorted prevented a conclusive naive versus antigen-experienced comparison.

The length of the CDR3 is 19 residues. J lost 1 base, V lost 0 bases, and 10 bases had no gene match. Germline CDR1 and CDR2: MGHRA and YSYEKL. This clonotype was seen a single time. Its antigen remains unknown. Together with a sample-barcoded 5' primer, a J-beta primer mix was included in a second PCR lasting roughly 6 to 12 cycles. Template switching added a 12-random-nucleotide identifier to every cDNA molecule. TCRdb ran MiXCR on the 5' RACE reads and lists one entry per CDR3 protein. The sample shows about 730,000 distinct CDR3 sequences, approximately 43% of them seen only once. The sequence derives from a woman in her sixties in good health. Input material: blood. The rearrangement joins TRBV4-1 to TRBJ2-7; 12 bases line up with TRBD2. CDR3: CASSQDGSSLAGGSYEQYF. The CDR3 DNA sequence: TGCGCCAGCAGCCAAGATGGGTCCTCACTAGCGGGGGGTTCCTACGAGCAGTACTTC.